These T cell receptor beta chains were read from a single sample in a study of shared clonotypes between healthy human individuals. Using immunoSEQ multiplex PCR, the repertoire was profiled, and TCRdb retains in-frame clones only, with some absent. The sample includes 500,000 to 650,000 clones, roughly four fifths of them seen just once. The sample consisted of PBMCs. Receptors were obtained from a woman aged 40 to 50 in good health. Some clones in this sample may be carry-over from other donors' samples. The conserved cysteine and the conserved F or W are not part of the CDR3 here.

TRBJ2-3 | 14 | TRBV6-1 | ASSELGRASTDTQY
TRBJ2-4 | 12 | TRBV2 | ASSPIGAKNIQY
TRBJ2-1 | 10 | TRBV7-6 | ASSLVYNEQF
TRBJ1-3 | 11 | TRBV30 | AWSVVHGNTIY
TRBJ2-1 | 11 | TRBV6-1 | ASSEWNYNEQF
TRBJ1-2 | 10 | TRBV28 | ASSTGWDGYT
TRBJ2-1 | 11 | TRBV5-6 | ASSLGPNNEQF
TRBJ1-5 | 13 | TRBV7-2 | ASSPVQGAGQPQH
TRBJ2-2 | 15 | TRBV5-1 | ASSFDFGLANTGELF
TRBJ1-1 | 12 | TRBV5-1 | ASSLGFGSTEAF